These 6 T cell receptor beta chains share one sample of origin, sequenced in a study of beta chain features in type 1 diabetes (dated by TCRdb to 2017 to 2018). Library prep was done by the immunoSEQ multiplex PCR assay. The entire amount of isolated RNA was reverse transcribed using the High Capacity cDNA Reverse Transcription Kit, so the sequenced TCRB transcripts were expressed ones. Held by TCRdb, this immuneACCESS table contains in-frame sequences only and omits some clones. Under half of the omission traces to an unresolved V gene where checked; the cause of the rest is unknown. Across this sample there are about 130,000 clones, with around 8.7% seen only once. The ten largest clones add up to roughly 0.7% of the sample. The sample taken for sequencing was central memory CD4+ T cells from blood. These receptors all come from a man aged 18 to 35 in good health.

V usage is TRBV6-5 and J usage is TRBJ1-1; TRBD1 matches at 8 bases. Germline CDR1 is MNHEY and CDR2 is SVGAGI. This CDR3 is 11 amino acids long. Germline trimming cut 8 bases from V and 5 bases from J; bases unmatched to any gene: 1. CDR3 DNA sequence: TGTGCCAGCGGACAGGGAACTGAAGCTTTCTTT. Its protein is CASGQGTEAFF.

This chain uses TRBV6-6 with TRBJ2-5, with 10 bases fitting TRBD1. The CDR3 loop spans 14 amino acids. Germline CDR1 is MNHNY and CDR2 is SVGAGI (reference sequence). The ends lost 2 bases at V and 6 bases at J; junction bases unmatched: 3. CDR3 coding DNA: TGTGCCAGCAGTTACCCGGGACAGGGGAAGACCCAGTACTTC. It translates to CASSYPGQGKTQYF.

This clone was seen more than once but under ten times. The chain is built from TRBV7-2 and TRBJ2-4; D perhaps matches TRBD2 (6 bases). Trimming took 4 bases from V and 5 from J, leaving 21 bases between them. The germline gives CDR1 SGHTA, CDR2 FQGNSA. The CDR3 has 17 amino acids. CDR3 protein: CASSYGAGTPGQNIQYF. The CDR3 DNA reads TGTGCCAGCAGCTACGGGGCGGGGACCCCGGGGCAAAACATTCAGTACTTC.

V usage is TRBV9 and J usage is TRBJ2-1; TRBD2 agrees at 12 bases. The V gene end was trimmed by 4 bases and the J gene end by 5 bases; junction bases not matched to a gene: 4. Germline V gene sequence: CDR1 SGDLS, CDR2 YYNGEE. This CDR3 region has 15 residues. This CDR3 is CASSTSGGRHNEQFF. CDR3 nucleotide sequence: TGTGCCAGCAGCACTAGCGGGGGGCGGCACAATGAGCAGTTCTTC.

This clone was observed many times. The genes are TRBV9 and TRBJ2-7; 7 bases map to TRBD1. Germline-derived CDR1 and CDR2 are SGDLS and YYNGEE. V was pared by 4 bases and J by 2 bases, with 6 bases of the junction left unmatched. The length of the CDR3 is 14 residues. The CDR3 spells CASSMRQGTYEQYF. DNA of the CDR3: TGTGCCAGCAGCATGAGACAGGGAACCTACGAGCAGTACTTC. Filled out from reference TRBV9 and TRBJ2-7, the complete variable domain reads DSGVTQTPKHLITATGQRVTLRCSPRSGDLSVYWYQQSLDQGLQFLIQYYNGEERAKGNILERFSAQQFPDLHSELNLSSLELGDSALYFCASSMRQGTYEQYFGPGTRLTVT.

This clone was detected only a few times. The V call is TRBV7-6, the J call TRBJ1-6; tentatively, D is TRBD1 (5 bases). The CDR3 is 15 amino acids. V shed 1 base and J shed 5 bases, with 9 bases lying between them. Germline CDR1 reads SGHVS; CDR2 reads FNYEAQ. DNA of the CDR3: TGTGCCAGCAGCTTAGGGATACAGGATAATTCACCCCTCCACTTT. It is translated as CASSLGIQDNSPLHF.